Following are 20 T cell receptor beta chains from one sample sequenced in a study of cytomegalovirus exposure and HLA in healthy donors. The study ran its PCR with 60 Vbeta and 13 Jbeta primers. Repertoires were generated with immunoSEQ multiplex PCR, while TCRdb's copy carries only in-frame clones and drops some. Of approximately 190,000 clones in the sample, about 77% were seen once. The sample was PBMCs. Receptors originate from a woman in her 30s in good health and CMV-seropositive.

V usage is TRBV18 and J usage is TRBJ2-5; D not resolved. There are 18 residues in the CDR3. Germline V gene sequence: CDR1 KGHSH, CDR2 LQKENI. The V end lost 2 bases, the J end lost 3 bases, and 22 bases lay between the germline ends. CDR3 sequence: CASSPVALGGIEKETQYF. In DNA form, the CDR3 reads TGTGCCAGCTCACCAGTTGCGCTCGGCGGAATAGAAAAAGAGACCCAGTACTTC.

The CDR3 bases are TGTGCCAGCAGCCTAGGGTCAAGGAGCTCCTATAATTCACCCCTCCACTTT. Translating gives CASSLGSRSSYNSPLHF. This chain connects TRBV7-8 to TRBJ1-6; D uncertain. This CDR3 comprises 17 residues. The V end was cut by 5 bases, the J end by 0 bases, with 14 bases between. CDR1 SGHVS and CDR2 FQNEAQ come from the germline V gene.

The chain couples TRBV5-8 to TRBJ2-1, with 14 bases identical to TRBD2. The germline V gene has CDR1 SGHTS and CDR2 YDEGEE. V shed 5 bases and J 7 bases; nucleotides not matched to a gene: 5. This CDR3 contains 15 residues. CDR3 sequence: CASSYGTSGRNEQFF. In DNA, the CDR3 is TGTGCCAGCAGTTACGGGACTAGCGGGAGAAATGAGCAGTTCTTC. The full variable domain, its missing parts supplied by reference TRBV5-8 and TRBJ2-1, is EAGVTQSPTHLIKTRGQQATLRCSPISGHTSVYWYQQALGLGLQFLLWYDEGEERNRGNFPPRFSGRQFPNYSSELNVNALELEDSALYLCASSYGTSGRNEQFFGPGTRLTVL.

The CDR3 bases are TGTGCCATCCGGGTGGGGGAGGTGAGCTCCTACGAGCAGTACTTC. This translates into CAIRVGEVSSYEQYF. The chain is built from TRBV10-3 and TRBJ2-7; D perhaps matches TRBD2 (6 bases). The germline CDR1 and CDR2 sequences are ENHRY and SYGVKD. Between the trimmed V and J ends, which lost 8 bases and 0 bases, there was a span of 17 bases. The CDR3 totals 15 residues.

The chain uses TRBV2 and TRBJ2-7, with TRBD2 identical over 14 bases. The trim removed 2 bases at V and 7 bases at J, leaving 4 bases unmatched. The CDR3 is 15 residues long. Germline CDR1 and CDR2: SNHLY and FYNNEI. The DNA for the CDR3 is TGTGCCAGCAGTGAATCGGGGACTAGCGGGGGAGAGCAGTACTTC. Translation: CASSESGTSGGEQYF.

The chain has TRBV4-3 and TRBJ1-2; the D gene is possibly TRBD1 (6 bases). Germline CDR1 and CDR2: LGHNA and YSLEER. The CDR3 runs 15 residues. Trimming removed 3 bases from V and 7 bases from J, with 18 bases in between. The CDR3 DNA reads TGCGCCAGCAGCCACCCGGGGCAGGGGTCTTTTGGCTACACCTTC. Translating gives CASSHPGQGSFGYTF.

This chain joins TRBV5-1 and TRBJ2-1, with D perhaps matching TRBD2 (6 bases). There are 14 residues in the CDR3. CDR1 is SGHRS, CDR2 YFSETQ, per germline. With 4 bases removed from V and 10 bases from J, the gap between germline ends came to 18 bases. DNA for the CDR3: TGCGCCAGCAGCCCACGACTAGTTCGGGAGGAGCAGTTCTTC. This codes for CASSPRLVREEQFF.

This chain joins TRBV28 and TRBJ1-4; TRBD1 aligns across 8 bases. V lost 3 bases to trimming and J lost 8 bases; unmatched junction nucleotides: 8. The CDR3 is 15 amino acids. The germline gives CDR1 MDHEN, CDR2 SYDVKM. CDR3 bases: TGTGCCAGCAGTTTGGGGACAGGACTGGGGGAAAAACTGTTTTTT. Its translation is CASSLGTGLGEKLFF.

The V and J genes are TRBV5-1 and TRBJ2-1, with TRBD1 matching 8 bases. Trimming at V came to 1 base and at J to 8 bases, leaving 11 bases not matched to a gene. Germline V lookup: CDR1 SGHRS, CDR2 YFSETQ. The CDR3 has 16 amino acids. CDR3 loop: CASSLTALTGGHEQFF. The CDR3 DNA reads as TGCGCCAGCAGCTTGACGGCCCTAACAGGGGGTCATGAGCAGTTCTTC.

This chain's CDR3 is CASSSGTGVGGYTF. CDR3 in DNA: TGTGCCAGCAGCTCTGGGACAGGGGTAGGAGGCTACACCTTC. The chain carries TRBV7-2 and TRBJ1-2, with 10 bases fitting TRBD1. With V trimmed by 4 bases and J by 8 bases, 7 bases remained unmatched. This CDR3 spans 14 amino acids. CDR1 and CDR2 from the germline V gene are SGHTA and FQGNSA.

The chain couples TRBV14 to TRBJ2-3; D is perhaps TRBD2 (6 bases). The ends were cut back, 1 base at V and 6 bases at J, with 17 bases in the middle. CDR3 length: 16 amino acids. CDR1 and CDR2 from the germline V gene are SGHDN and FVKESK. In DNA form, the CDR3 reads TGTGCCAGCAGCCAAGGGAGGGGCCTGGCGGGGGATACGCAGTATTTT. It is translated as CASSQGRGLAGDTQYF.

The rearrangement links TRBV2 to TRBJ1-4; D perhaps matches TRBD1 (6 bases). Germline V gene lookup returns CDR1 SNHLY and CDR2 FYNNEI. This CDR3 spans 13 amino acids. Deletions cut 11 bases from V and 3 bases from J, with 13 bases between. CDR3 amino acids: CAGGGTSNEKLFF. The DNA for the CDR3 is TGTGCCGGGGGTGGGACATCTAATGAAAAACTGTTTTTT.

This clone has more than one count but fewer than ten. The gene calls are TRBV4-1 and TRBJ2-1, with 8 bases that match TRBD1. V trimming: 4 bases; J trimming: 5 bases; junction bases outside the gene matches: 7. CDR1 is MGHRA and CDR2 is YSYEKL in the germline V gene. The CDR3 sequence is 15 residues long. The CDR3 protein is CASSPMDRENNEQFF. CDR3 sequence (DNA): TGCGCCAGCAGCCCGATGGACAGGGAGAACAATGAGCAGTTCTTC.

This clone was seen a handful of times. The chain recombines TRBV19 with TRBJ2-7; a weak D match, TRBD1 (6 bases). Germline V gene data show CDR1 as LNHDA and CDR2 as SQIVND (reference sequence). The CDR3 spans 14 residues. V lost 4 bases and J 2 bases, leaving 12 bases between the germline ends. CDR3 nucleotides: TGTGCCAGTAGTAAGGACAGTGGGACCTACGAGCAGTACTTC. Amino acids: CASSKDSGTYEQYF. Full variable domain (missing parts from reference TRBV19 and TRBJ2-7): DGGITQSPKYLFRKEGQNVTLSCEQNLNHDAMYWYRQDPGQGLRLIYYSQIVNDFQKGDIAEGYSVSREKKESFPLTVTSAQKNPTAFYLCASSKDSGTYEQYFGPGTRLTVT.

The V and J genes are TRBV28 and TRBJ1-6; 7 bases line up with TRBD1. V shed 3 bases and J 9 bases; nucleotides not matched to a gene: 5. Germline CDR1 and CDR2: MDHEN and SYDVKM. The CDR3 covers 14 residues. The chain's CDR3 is CASSFDRVRSPLHF. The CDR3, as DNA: TGTGCCAGCAGTTTCGACAGGGTACGTTCACCCCTCCACTTT.

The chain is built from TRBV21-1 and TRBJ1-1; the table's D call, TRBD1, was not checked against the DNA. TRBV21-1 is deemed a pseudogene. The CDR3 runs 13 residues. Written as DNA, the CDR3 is TGTGCCAGCAGCAAAGTAGGGGACACTGAAGCTTTCTTT. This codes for CASSKVGDTEAFF.

DNA of the CDR3: TGTGCCAGCAGCCCTTCGACAGGGGGCATCTATAATTCACCCCTCCACTTT. Translation: CASSPSTGGIYNSPLHF. The chain has TRBV7-9 and TRBJ1-6, with 10 bases lining up with TRBD1. The CDR3 covers 17 residues. CDR1 and CDR2 from the germline V gene are SEHNR and FQNEAQ (reference sequence). V lost 5 bases and J lost 3; bases outside the gene matches: 7.

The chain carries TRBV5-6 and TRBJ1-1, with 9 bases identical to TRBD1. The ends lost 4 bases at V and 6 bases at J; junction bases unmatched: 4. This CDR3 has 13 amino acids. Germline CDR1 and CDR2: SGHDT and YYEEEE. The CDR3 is CASSGDRGSEAFF. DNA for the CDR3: TGTGCCAGCAGCGGAGACAGGGGGTCTGAAGCTTTCTTT.

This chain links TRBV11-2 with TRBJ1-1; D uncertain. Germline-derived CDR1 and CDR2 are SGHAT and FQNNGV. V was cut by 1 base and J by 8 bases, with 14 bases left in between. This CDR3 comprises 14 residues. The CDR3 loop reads CASSLGYTWAEAFF. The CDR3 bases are TGTGCCAGCAGCTTAGGTTATACGTGGGCCGAAGCTTTCTTT. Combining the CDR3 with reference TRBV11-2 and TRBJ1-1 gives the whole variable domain EAGVAQSPRYKIIEKRQSVAFWCNPISGHATLYWYQQILGQGPKLLIQFQNNGVVDDSQLPKDRFSAERLKGVDSTLKIQPAKLEDSAVYLCASSLGYTWAEAFFGQGTRLTVV.

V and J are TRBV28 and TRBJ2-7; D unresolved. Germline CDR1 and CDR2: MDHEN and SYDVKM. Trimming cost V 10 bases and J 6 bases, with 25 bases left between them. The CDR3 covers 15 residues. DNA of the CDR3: TGTGCCACCATCCCTGTGACCGCCCGGGTCATCGAGCAGTACTTC. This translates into CATIPVTARVIEQYF.